This T cell receptor beta chain was identified in a study of cytomegalovirus exposure and HLA in healthy donors. General study findings and limits: Most TCR sequences were uncommon, yet certain public TCRs appeared in many donors. TCR beta chains numbering 150 to 200 were designated cytomegalovirus-associated. Specificity for CMV antigens was confirmed in vitro for a few of the CMV-associated chains.

Per germline, CDR1 MNHNS and CDR2 SASEGT. V dropped 8 bases and J dropped 4; count of bases not matched to a gene: 6. The CDR3 is 14 residues long. Generated by immunoSEQ multiplex PCR, the TCRdb table keeps only in-frame clones and is missing some. The data hold 200,000 to 250,000 clones, with over 75% observed a single time. A word on this clone: Antigen: not known.

This TCR came from a woman between 18 and 30 years old in good health and CMV-seropositive. V gene TRBV6-1 combines with J gene TRBJ2-7; 12 bases agree with TRBD2. Sequenced sample: PBMCs. In DNA form, the CDR3 reads TGTGCCAGCGATCCGACTAGCGGGAGTTACGAGCAGTACTTC. This encodes CASDPTSGSYEQYF.